This is a list of T cell receptor beta chains from one sample in a study of blood T cell repertoires in COVID-19. Sequencing was performed with immunoSEQ multiplex PCR; in TCRdb, only in-frame clones are kept and a portion is missing. The table has under 100,000 clones, around 87% seen once. Material for sequencing was peripheral blood. The receptor set was obtained from a human donor in a cohort sampled during active COVID-19. CDR3s include the opening cysteine and the closing phenylalanine or tryptophan. D genes are given only for firm matches. The size field is filled for only some rows; it gives once, few, many or a size class.

j_call: TRBJ1-2
clone_size: .
v_call: TRBV29-1
d_call: .
cdr3_aa: CSAGRTEDYGYTF
cdr3_nt: TGCAGCGCCGGACGGACGGAGGACTATGGCTACACCTTC

j_call: TRBJ2-7
clone_size: .
v_call: TRBV28
d_call: .
cdr3_aa: CASETRGQGPYEQYF
cdr3_nt: TGTGCCAGCGAGACCCGCGGTCAGGGCCCCTACGAGCAGTACTTC

j_call: TRBJ1-2
clone_size: .
v_call: TRBV19
d_call: .
cdr3_aa: CASSIVPYGYTF
cdr3_nt: TGTGCCAGTAGTATCGTCCCCTATGGCTACACCTTC

j_call: TRBJ1-1
clone_size: .
v_call: TRBV4-3
d_call: .
cdr3_aa: CASSPGGVGNTEAFF
cdr3_nt: TGCGCCAGCAGCCCCGGCGGGGTAGGGAACACTGAAGCTTTCTTT

j_call: TRBJ1-5
clone_size: .
v_call: TRBV6-2/TRBV6-3
d_call: .
cdr3_aa: CASTPWRDLGQPQHF
cdr3_nt: TGTGCCAGCACCCCCTGGAGGGACTTAGGTCAGCCCCAGCATTTT

j_call: TRBJ1-5
clone_size: .
v_call: TRBV6-5
d_call: .
cdr3_aa: CASSYGGGGPQHF
cdr3_nt: TGTGCCAGCAGTTACGGCGGGGGCGGGCCCCAGCATTTT

j_call: TRBJ1-6
clone_size: .
v_call: TRBV5-1
d_call: .
cdr3_aa: CASSLAGGLGNSPLHF
cdr3_nt: TGCGCCAGCAGCTTGGCCGGAGGGTTGGGGAATTCACCCCTCCACTTT

j_call: TRBJ1-6
clone_size: .
v_call: TRBV7-2
d_call: .
cdr3_aa: CASSLQQGLGRSPLHF
cdr3_nt: TGTGCCAGCAGCTTACAGCAGGGGCTAGGAAGGTCACCCCTCCACTTT

j_call: TRBJ1-6
clone_size: .
v_call: TRBV7-3
d_call: .
cdr3_aa: CASSPLGGGTPLHF
cdr3_nt: TGTGCCAGCAGCCCTCTTGGCGGGGGGACACCCCTCCACTTT

j_call: TRBJ1-4
clone_size: few
v_call: TRBV7-8
d_call: .
cdr3_aa: CASSSTEGREKLFF
cdr3_nt: TGTGCCAGCAGCTCCACGGAGGGGCGTGAAAAACTGTTTTTT

j_call: TRBJ2-1
clone_size: .
v_call: TRBV24-1
d_call: TRBD1
cdr3_aa: CATSDFDRVDEQFF
cdr3_nt: TGTGCCACCAGTGACTTCGACAGGGTGGATGAGCAGTTCTTC

j_call: TRBJ2-7
clone_size: .
v_call: TRBV6-5
d_call: TRBD1
cdr3_aa: CASKTGQGDYEQYF
cdr3_nt: TGTGCCAGTAAAACGGGACAGGGAGACTACGAGCAGTACTTC

j_call: TRBJ2-2
clone_size: .
v_call: TRBV4-3
d_call: TRBD1
cdr3_aa: CASSRTGTNTGELFF
cdr3_nt: TGCGCCAGCAGCCGGACAGGGACCAACACCGGGGAGCTGTTTTTT

j_call: TRBJ2-7
clone_size: .
v_call: TRBV28
d_call: TRBD1
cdr3_aa: CASRLPGQVVHEQYF
cdr3_nt: TGTGCCAGCAGGTTGCCGGGACAGGTGGTCCACGAGCAGTACTTC

j_call: TRBJ1-4
clone_size: .
v_call: TRBV4-2
d_call: TRBD1
cdr3_aa: CASSQELARGSANEKLFF
cdr3_nt: TGTGCCAGCAGCCAAGAATTGGCCAGGGGGTCGGCTAATGAAAAACTGTTTTTT

j_call: TRBJ1-1
clone_size: .
v_call: TRBV6-1
d_call: .
cdr3_aa: CASNPGPRTEAFF
cdr3_nt: TGTGCCAGCAATCCCGGCCCCAGGACTGAAGCTTTCTTT

j_call: TRBJ2-2
clone_size: .
v_call: TRBV11-2
d_call: TRBD1
cdr3_aa: CASSSRGRDTGELFF
cdr3_nt: TGTGCCAGCAGCTCCAGGGGGCGCGACACCGGGGAGCTGTTTTTT

j_call: TRBJ2-1
clone_size: .
v_call: TRBV28
d_call: TRBD2
cdr3_aa: CASRGRTSGGSLYNEQFF
cdr3_nt: TGTGCCAGCAGGGGGCGGACTAGCGGGGGGTCACTCTACAATGAGCAGTTCTTC

j_call: TRBJ2-1
clone_size: .
v_call: TRBV30
d_call: TRBD2
cdr3_aa: CAWSSGGASGEQFF
cdr3_nt: TGTGCCTGGAGTTCCGGGGGGGCCTCGGGTGAGCAGTTCTTC

j_call: TRBJ2-6
clone_size: once
v_call: TRBV30
d_call: .
cdr3_aa: CAFPGHSGANVLTF
cdr3_nt: TGTGCCTTCCCGGGACACTCTGGGGCCAACGTCCTGACTTTC

j_call: TRBJ2-2
clone_size: .
v_call: TRBV4-2
d_call: TRBD2
cdr3_aa: CASSQNSGDTGELFF
cdr3_nt: TGTGCCAGCAGCCAAAATAGCGGGGACACCGGGGAGCTGTTTTTT

j_call: TRBJ2-3
clone_size: .
v_call: TRBV6-5
d_call: .
cdr3_aa: CASSYQAGSTDTQYF
cdr3_nt: TGTGCCAGCAGTTACCAGGCAGGGAGCACAGATACGCAGTATTTT

j_call: TRBJ1-5
clone_size: .
v_call: TRBV19
d_call: TRBD1
cdr3_aa: CASSSNRNRGYQPQHF
cdr3_nt: TGTGCCAGTAGTTCAAACCGGAACAGGGGGTATCAGCCCCAGCATTTT

j_call: TRBJ1-2
clone_size: .
v_call: TRBV2
d_call: .
cdr3_aa: CASRAGEVDGYTF
cdr3_nt: TGTGCCAGCAGGGCAGGGGAAGTTGATGGCTACACCTTC

j_call: TRBJ1-2
clone_size: .
v_call: TRBV4-2
d_call: .
cdr3_aa: CASSHLGEANYGYTF
cdr3_nt: TGTGCCAGCAGCCACCTGGGGGAGGCTAACTATGGCTACACCTTC

j_call: TRBJ2-1
clone_size: .
v_call: TRBV18
d_call: TRBD1
cdr3_aa: CASSRGSGGDEQFF
cdr3_nt: TGTGCCAGCTCACGGGGGTCAGGGGGCGATGAGCAGTTCTTC

j_call: TRBJ1-4
clone_size: .
v_call: TRBV16
d_call: TRBD1
cdr3_aa: CASSQSRGQGEKLFF
cdr3_nt: TGTGCCAGCAGCCAATCGAGGGGGCAAGGTGAAAAACTGTTTTTT

j_call: TRBJ2-1
clone_size: .
v_call: TRBV5-1
d_call: .
cdr3_aa: CASSGDTPYNEQFF
cdr3_nt: TGCGCCAGCAGCGGGGACACGCCATACAATGAGCAGTTCTTC

j_call: TRBJ1-1
clone_size: .
v_call: TRBV21-1
d_call: .
cdr3_aa: CASSTPPEDTEAFF
cdr3_nt: TGTGCCAGCAGCACCCCGCCTGAGGACACTGAAGCTTTCTTT